This TCR beta chain was sequenced in a study of OX40 agonist ivuxolimab in advanced cancers. Turning to the study itself: Three patients had partial responses: one hepatocellular carcinoma, two cutaneous melanoma. Study-level findings and limits: By week 6 at 0.1 to 3.0 mg/kg, blood CD4+ and CD8+ T cells had expanded clonally. CD8+ T cells were the subset that, on average, had more expanded clones than CD4+.

Generated by immunoSEQ multiplex PCR, the TCRdb table keeps only in-frame clones and is missing some. This sample has 25,000 to 35,000 clones, with approximately 84% found just once. CDR3 length: 10 residues. V shed 8 bases and J shed 2 bases, with 4 bases lying between them. Germline V gene sequence: CDR1 SGHVS, CDR2 FNYEAQ. Only a few counts were recorded for this clone. Its matching antigen is unknown. V usage is TRBV7-6 and J usage is TRBJ2-7; D gene uncertain. This TCR came from an adult with an advanced solid tumor such as melanoma, head and neck, liver or kidney cancer. The sample was CD4+ or CD8+ T cells sorted from blood, taken in a trial of the OX40 agonist ivuxolimab. CDR3 loop: CASGTYEQYF. The DNA of the CDR3 is TGTGCCAGCGGGACCTACGAGCAGTACTTC. The full variable domain, its missing parts supplied by reference TRBV7-6 and TRBJ2-7, is GAGVSQSPRYKVTKRGQDVALRCDPISGHVSLYWYRQALGQGPEFLTYFNYEAQQDKSGLPNDRFSAERPEGSISTLTIQRTEQRDSAMYRCASGTYEQYFGPGTRLTVT.